These 2 T cell receptor beta chains originate from one sample sequenced in a study of cytotoxic CD8 clonotypes in ibrutinib-treated CLL. Clones were read by immunoSEQ multiplex PCR, and TCRdb kept only the in-frame ones, dropping some. This sample has about 200,000 clones, with over 65% found just once. Specimen: PBMCs, collected after 12 months of ibrutinib treatment. These receptors came from a human donor with chronic lymphocytic leukemia.

This chain connects TRBV28 to TRBJ2-1; 9 positions match TRBD1. CDR1 MDHEN and CDR2 SYDVKM come from the germline V gene. V trimming: 4 bases; J trimming: 5 bases; junction bases outside the gene matches: 9. The CDR3 is made up of 16 amino acids. CDR3: CASSSYRGQGDNEQFF. CDR3 nucleotide sequence: TGTGCCAGCAGTTCGTACAGGGGGCAAGGGGACAATGAGCAGTTCTTC.

The V and J genes are TRBV5-4 and TRBJ2-7; D gene unclear. The CDR3 loop spans 14 amino acids. Between the trimmed V and J ends, which lost 2 bases and 5 bases, there was a span of 14 bases. The germline V gene encodes CDR1 SGHNT and CDR2 YYREEE (reference sequence). This CDR3 is CASSFRVLVDEQYF. The CDR3 coding sequence is TGTGCCAGCAGCTTCCGGGTACTGGTAGACGAGCAGTACTTC.